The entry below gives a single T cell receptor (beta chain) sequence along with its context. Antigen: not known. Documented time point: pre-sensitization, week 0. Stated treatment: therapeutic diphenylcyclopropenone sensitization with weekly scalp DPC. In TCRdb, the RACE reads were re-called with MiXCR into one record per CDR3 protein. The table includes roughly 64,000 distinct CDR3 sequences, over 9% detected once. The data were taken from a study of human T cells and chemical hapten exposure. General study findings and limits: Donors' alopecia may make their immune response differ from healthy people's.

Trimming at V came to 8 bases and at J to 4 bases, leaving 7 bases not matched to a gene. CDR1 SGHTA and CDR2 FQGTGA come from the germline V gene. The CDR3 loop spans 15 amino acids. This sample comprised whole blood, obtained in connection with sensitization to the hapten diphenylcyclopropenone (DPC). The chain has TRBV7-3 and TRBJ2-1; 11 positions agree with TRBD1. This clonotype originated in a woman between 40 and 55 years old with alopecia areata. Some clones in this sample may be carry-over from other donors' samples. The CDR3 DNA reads TGTGCCAGCGCGCGGGACAGGGGGATTTACAATGAGCAGTTCTTC. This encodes CASARDRGIYNEQFF.